The source of this T cell receptor beta chain is a study of blood T cell repertoires in COVID-19. As for the study in general: Researchers got acute and convalescent COVID-19 samples from the United States, Italy and Spain. T cells, B-cell-depleted T cells, or PBMCs provided the cDNA or gDNA that served as material.

The data were produced by immunoSEQ multiplex PCR, yet TCRdb's version contains in-frame clones alone and is incomplete. The table records almost 300,000 clones, approximately 86% of them present only once. In germline, CDR1 is MDHEN, CDR2 SYDVKM. J was trimmed by 1 base and V by 5 bases; bases with no gene match: 4. CDR3 size: 15 residues. V and J are TRBV28 and TRBJ2-2, with 7 bases fitting TRBD1. Sequencing was done on a sample of peripheral blood. The receptor comes from a man in his sixties or seventies with acute or convalescent COVID-19. Here the CDR3 reads CASSIRQGNTGELFF. DNA of the CDR3: TGTGCCAGCAGTATACGACAGGGGAACACCGGGGAGCTGTTTTTT.